The clone carrying this T cell receptor (beta chain) came up many times. This sample was taken from a study of early T cells in non-severe SARS-CoV-2 infection. The CDR3 runs to 17 residues. J lost 4 bases, V lost 1 base, and 7 bases had no gene match. Germline V gene lookup returns CDR1 SGHVS and CDR2 FQNEAQ. TCRdb redid the calling of the 5' RACE reads with MiXCR, one entry per CDR3 protein. The sample yields 25,000 to 35,000 distinct CDR3 sequences, about 4.7% seen once. The clonotype originates from an adult who was a healthcare worker with PCR-confirmed SARS-CoV-2 infection or an uninfected control (not recorded which). The sequencing sample was made of whole blood. The rearrangement joins TRBV7-8 to TRBJ2-3; TRBD2 agrees at 11 bases. The CDR3 sequence is CASSLGVSGGVADTQYF. Written as DNA, the CDR3 is TGTGCCAGCAGCTTAGGAGTTAGCGGGGGGGTGGCAGATACGCAGTATTTT.